A selection of T cell receptor beta chains follows, all from one sample in a study of identical twins. TCRdb redid the calling of the 5' RACE reads with MiXCR, one entry per CDR3 protein. The sample includes 550,000 to 700,000 distinct CDR3 sequences, about 20% seen only once; the top ten take around 4.4%. These same data were also listed under a study on T cells expressing NK-cell markers.

The material sequenced was PBMCs. The receptors were gathered from a woman aged 18-29 years in good health. CDR3s include the opening cysteine and the closing phenylalanine or tryptophan. A D gene is named only where the DNA matches it firmly. Only some rows state a clone size, as once, few, many or a class for expanded clones.

-	TRBV20-1	TRBJ1-5	TRBD1	CSARDLAGQGRGQPQHF	TGCAGTGCTAGAGACCTAGCAGGACAGGGAAGGGGTCAGCCCCAGCATTTT
few	TRBV5-1	TRBJ2-1	TRBD2	CASSLVAGRVNEQFF	TGCGCCAGCAGCTTGGTGGCGGGGAGGGTAAATGAGCAGTTCTTC
-	TRBV18	TRBJ2-7	-	CASSPSMDGEQYF	TGTGCCAGCTCACCCTCTATGGATGGCGAGCAGTACTTC
many	TRBV15	TRBJ2-3	-	CATSRGDTQYF	TGTGCCACCAGCAGAGGCGATACGCAGTATTTT
few	TRBV10-2	TRBJ2-7	-	CASSRPGASEQYF	TGCGCCAGCAGCCGTCCGGGGGCAAGCGAGCAGTACTTC
-	TRBV5-1	TRBJ1-2	-	CASSFQGRSYTF	TGCGCCAGCAGCTTTCAGGGGCGAAGCTACACCTTC
-	TRBV10-3	TRBJ2-6	-	CATPGRTGANVLTF	TGTGCCACCCCTGGACGGACTGGGGCCAACGTCCTGACTTTC
few	TRBV7-2	TRBJ2-7	TRBD1	CASTRTGNYEQYF	TGTGCCAGCACCCGGACAGGGAACTACGAGCAGTACTTC
-	TRBV11-2	TRBJ2-1	-	CASSRTGLQYDEQFF	TGTGCCAGCAGTCGAACGGGATTACAATACGATGAGCAGTTCTTC
-	TRBV20-1	TRBJ2-4	-	CSAIKGGSSKNIQYF	TGCAGTGCTATAAAGGGGGGGTCTAGCAAAAACATTCAGTACTTC
many	TRBV20-1	TRBJ2-7	-	CSARVGAYEQYF	TGCAGTGCTAGAGTTGGAGCCTACGAGCAGTACTTC
many	TRBV12-3/TRBV12-4	TRBJ2-7	TRBD2	CASELGGAAYEQYF	TGTGCCAGCGAATTGGGAGGGGCAGCCTACGAGCAGTACTTC
-	TRBV5-5	TRBJ2-3	TRBD2	CASLSTPGGSDTQYF	TGTGCCAGCCTTTCCACCCCGGGGGGATCAGATACGCAGTATTTT
-	TRBV6-1	TRBJ2-3	-	CASSSAETSTDTQYF	TGTGCCAGCAGCTCAGCGGAGACTAGCACAGATACGCAGTATTTT
few	TRBV7-9	TRBJ2-6	-	CASSQQGAGANVLTF	TGTGCCAGCAGCCAACAGGGCGCTGGGGCCAACGTCCTGACTTTC
many	TRBV4-1	TRBJ1-4	TRBD1	CASSLRGPRTAKPATNEKLFF	TGCGCCAGCAGCCTTAGGGGGCCGAGGACAGCCAAACCTGCAACTAATGAAAAACTGTTTTTT
-	TRBV9	TRBJ1-1	-	CASSVAPHMNTEAFF	TGTGCCAGCAGCGTAGCCCCTCACATGAACACTGAAGCTTTCTTT
-	TRBV10-1	TRBJ2-1	TRBD2	CASSESAGVINEQFF	TGCGCCAGCAGTGAGTCGGCGGGGGTAATAAATGAGCAGTTCTTC
few	TRBV7-2	TRBJ2-7	-	CASSTPLFADEQYF	TGTGCCAGCAGCACCCCCCTCTTTGCAGACGAGCAGTACTTC
-	TRBV6-1	TRBJ2-1	TRBD2	CASSPSSGGVYNEQFF	TGTGCCAGCAGCCCCAGTAGCGGGGGGGTTTACAATGAGCAGTTCTTC